One and the same sample provided the 30 T cell receptor beta chains below, sequenced in a study of blood T cell repertoires in COVID-19 (TCRdb year 2020). The protocol used for the library was the immunoSEQ multiplex PCR assay. Not all clones reach the TCRdb copy of this immuneACCESS table, which keeps in-frame sequences only. Checked studies attribute under half of the gap to unresolved V genes and leave the rest unexplained. The sample has almost 50,000 clones on record, about 63% of them singletons. The ten largest clones take up about 9% of the sample. Sequenced: peripheral blood. The receptors stem from a woman in her 70s with acute or convalescent COVID-19.

A note on this clone: Sequence at one end of the junction differs from germline and may be a read error. The rearrangement uses TRBV9 and TRBJ2-7, with 10 bases that match TRBD2. This CDR3 region has 12 residues. CDR1 is SGDLS, CDR2 YYNGEE, per germline. The CDR3 DNA sequence: TGCGTAGACGTTAGCGGGGGGTGTGAGCAGTACTTC. Translated: CVDVSGGCEQYF.

The V gene is TRBV7-8, the J gene TRBJ2-1; 8 positions agree with TRBD1. With 5 bases clipped from V and 2 bases from J, the junction kept 5 bases outside the gene matches. Germline CDR1 SGHVS, CDR2 FQNEAQ. This CDR3 comprises 15 residues. For the CDR3, the DNA is TGTGCCAGCAGCCAGACAGGGGACCCCTACAATGAGCAGTTCTTC. This gives the protein CASSQTGDPYNEQFF.

The J gene is TRBJ2-5, the V gene TRBV12-3 or TRBV12-4; perhaps TRBD2 as D (6 bases). The CDR3 has 13 residues. V was shortened by 7 bases and J by 2 bases, with 11 bases between the two germline ends. CDR3 residues: CASMSGSQETQYF. CDR3 nucleotide sequence: TGTGCCAGCATGTCCGGGAGTCAAGAGACCCAGTACTTC.

The chain is built from TRBV4-3 and TRBJ1-4, with TRBD1 identical over 12 bases. Germline V gene sequence: CDR1 LGHNA, CDR2 YSLEER. This CDR3 comprises 14 residues. J lost 8 bases, V lost 3 bases, and 1 base had no gene match. The CDR3 reads CASSQGQGAEKLFF. The DNA for the CDR3 is TGCGCCAGCAGCCAGGGACAGGGGGCAGAAAAACTGTTTTTT.

The gene calls are TRBV18 and TRBJ1-5, with 9 bases fitting TRBD1. V trimming: 8 bases; J trimming: 0 bases; junction bases outside the gene matches: 11. Germline V gene data show CDR1 as KGHSH and CDR2 as LQKENI. The CDR3 has 17 amino acids. CDR3 sequence: CASTKDRGGISNQPQHF. For the CDR3, the DNA is TGTGCCAGCACCAAGGACAGGGGAGGGATTAGCAATCAGCCCCAGCATTTT.

For the CDR3, the DNA is TGTGCCAGCTCACCAAATGTCGGGGGGTCCTGGGAAAAACTGTTTTTT. Amino acid sequence: CASSPNVGGSWEKLFF. The V call is TRBV18, the J call TRBJ1-4; a weak D match, TRBD1 (5 bases). V gave up 2 bases and J gave up 8 bases, with 18 bases separating them. CDR1 is KGHSH and CDR2 is LQKENI in the germline V gene. This CDR3 is built from 16 residues.

The rearrangement links TRBV7-8 to TRBJ2-5, with 9 positions matching TRBD1. Germline V lookup: CDR1 SGHVS, CDR2 FQNEAQ. V trimming: 1 base; J trimming: 4 bases; junction bases outside the gene matches: 7. The CDR3 is made up of 16 amino acids. The CDR3 sequence: CASSLGRDRVAETQYF. CDR3 nucleotides: TGTGCCAGCAGCTTAGGCCGGGACAGGGTGGCAGAGACCCAGTACTTC.

This chain links TRBV27 with TRBJ2-5, with D tentatively TRBD2 (6 bases). Germline values: CDR1 MNHEY, CDR2 SMNVEV (reference sequence). Between the trimmed V and J ends, which lost 7 bases and 7 bases, there was a span of 10 bases. The CDR3 spans 11 residues. CDR3 DNA sequence: TGTGCCAGCACCTTGGGGGGGACCCAGTACTTC. This sequence encodes CASTLGGTQYF.

V usage is TRBV14 and J usage is TRBJ2-1; 11 bases are shared with TRBD2. The CDR3 covers 15 residues. V lost 4 bases and J lost 7; bases outside the gene matches: 6. Germline V gene data show CDR1 as SGHDN and CDR2 as FVKESK. In DNA, the CDR3 is TGTGCCAGCAGCCTTTTAGCGGGAGGGTTGAATGAGCAGTTCTTC. It translates to CASSLLAGGLNEQFF.

This chain connects TRBV21-1 to TRBJ2-7; whether TRBD2, the table's D call, matches the DNA was not checked. TRBV21-1 has pseudogene status. CDR3 length: 12 residues. The CDR3 sequence is CASKPFFYEQYF. CDR3 nucleotides: TGTGCCAGCAAGCCTTTCTTCTACGAGCAGTACTTC.

The chain links TRBV4-1 to TRBJ2-1; the D is unclear. The CDR3 totals 15 residues. The V gene lost 1 base and the J gene lost 4 bases, with 11 bases spanning the gap. Looked up from germline, CDR1 is MGHRA and CDR2 is YSYEKL. CDR3 DNA sequence: TGCGCCAGCAGCCAAGGGGTTCTGACTTACAATGAGCAGTTCTTC. Translation: CASSQGVLTYNEQFF.

The chain joins TRBV6-5 to TRBJ1-5; 7 nucleotides line up with TRBD1. Germline V gene data show CDR1 as MNHEY and CDR2 as SVGAGI. CDR3 length: 15 amino acids. Unmatched junction bases numbered 9, after V lost 5 bases and J lost 5 bases. The CDR3 spells CASSLTQGHHQPQHF. CDR3 bases: TGTGCCAGCAGTCTTACACAGGGGCACCATCAGCCCCAGCATTTT.

The chain combines TRBV3-1 (or the pseudogene TRBV3-2) with TRBJ2-5, with D unresolved. From germline, CDR1 is LGHDT and CDR2 YNNKEL (reference sequence). This CDR3 comprises 16 residues. The V gene lost 1 base and the J gene lost 5 bases, with 17 bases spanning the gap. DNA for the CDR3: TGTGCCAGCAGCCAAGGTCCTTCGAGTAGTTTGGAGACCCAGTACTTC. Protein product: CASSQGPSSSLETQYF.

This rearrangement joins TRBV29-1 to TRBJ1-4; D gene ambiguous. Germline assignment: CDR1 SQVTM and CDR2 ANQGSEA. V lost 7 bases and J lost 4, with 10 bases in between. The CDR3 covers 12 residues. This chain's CDR3 is CSAQKINEKLFF. For the CDR3, the DNA is TGCAGCGCGCAGAAGATTAATGAAAAACTGTTTTTT.

There are a few counts of this clone. The CDR3 nucleotides are TGTGCCAGCAGTAAAGGACTAGCGGGGAACTCCTACAATGAGCAGTTCTTC. This translates into CASSKGLAGNSYNEQFF. This chain links TRBV6-1 with TRBJ2-1; 12 nucleotides align to TRBD2. J was trimmed by 0 bases and V by 5 bases; bases with no gene match: 5. This CDR3 region has 17 residues. The V gene's germline CDR1 is MNHNS and CDR2 SASEGT.

This clone has a handful of counts. The rearrangement links TRBV11-3 to TRBJ2-1, with 9 bases fitting TRBD1. The CDR3 contains 16 residues. Germline lookup yields CDR1 SGHNT and CDR2 YENEEA. The V gene end was trimmed by 4 bases and the J gene end by 1 base; junction bases not matched to a gene: 5. CDR3 residues: CASSSRGQGSYNEQFF. CDR3 nucleotide sequence: TGTGCCAGCAGCTCCCGAGGACAGGGGTCCTACAATGAGCAGTTCTTC.

This sequence joins TRBV19 and TRBJ2-3; 7 nucleotides align to TRBD2. Trimming took 3 bases from V and 4 from J; bases not matched to a gene: 10. The CDR3 contains 16 residues. Germline CDR1 is LNHDA and CDR2 is SQIVND (reference sequence). The CDR3 sequence: CASSIQGGGDPDTQYF. The CDR3 DNA sequence: TGTGCCAGTAGTATCCAAGGTGGGGGGGATCCAGATACGCAGTATTTT.

The chain recombines TRBV6-2 or TRBV6-3 with TRBJ1-5; D is perhaps TRBD1 (5 bases). Germline V gene data show CDR1 as MNHEY and CDR2 as SVGEGT. Deletions cut 1 base from V and 2 bases from J, with 12 bases between. This CDR3 is built from 16 residues. CDR3 bases: TGTGCCAGCAGTTACTATACACCGGGGGGCAATCAGCCCCAGCATTTT. Translated, it gives CASSYYTPGGNQPQHF.

The chain recombines TRBV30 with TRBJ1-5; 7 bases map to TRBD1. This CDR3 comprises 16 residues. The V gene's germline CDR1 is GTSNPN and CDR2 SVGIG (reference sequence). The V and J ends lost 2 bases and 2 bases, in that order; junction bases with no gene match: 9. Here the CDR3 reads CAWSPPTGKGNQPQHF. DNA for the CDR3: TGTGCCTGGAGTCCCCCGACAGGGAAGGGCAATCAGCCCCAGCATTTT.

This rearrangement joins TRBV4-1 to TRBJ1-4; D ambiguous. The germline V and J ends were trimmed by 3 bases and 6 bases, with 11 bases remaining between them. The CDR3 contains 14 residues. Germline V gives CDR1 MGHRA, CDR2 YSYEKL. The CDR3 coding sequence is TGCGCCAGCAGCCAGAACGGGGTTGATGAAAAACTGTTTTTT. Translating it yields CASSQNGVDEKLFF.

The table lists this clone with a few counts. This chain connects TRBV19 to TRBJ2-2, with D unclear. The CDR3 runs 20 residues. V lost 0 bases to trimming and J lost 3 bases, with 23 bases between them. Germline V gene data show CDR1 as LNHDA and CDR2 as SQIVND (reference sequence). CDR3 nucleotide sequence: TGTGCCAGTAGTATAGATCTTTGGTCAACGGGTCCTAATGACACCGGGGAGCTGTTTTTT. Protein product: CASSIDLWSTGPNDTGELFF.

This sequence joins TRBV15 and TRBJ1-1, with 8 bases fitting TRBD1. The CDR3 totals 14 residues. Germline trimming cut 1 base from V and 5 bases from J; bases unmatched to any gene: 3. Germline CDR1 LNHNV, CDR2 YYDKDF (reference sequence). CDR3 loop: CATSRGTGTTEAFF. The DNA for the CDR3 is TGTGCCACCAGCAGAGGGACAGGGACAACTGAAGCTTTCTTT.

This chain links TRBV3-1 (or the pseudogene TRBV3-2) with TRBJ2-7, with D perhaps TRBD1 (6 bases). CDR1 is LGHDT, CDR2 YNNKEL, per germline (reference sequence). Trimming shortened V by 1 base and J by 6 bases, and 7 bases separated the two germline ends. This CDR3 region has 12 residues. The CDR3 nucleotides are TGTGCCAGCAGCCAAGTCAGGGGCGAGCAGTACTTC. This codes for CASSQVRGEQYF.

This clone was seen more than once but under ten times. The chain employs TRBV7-2 and TRBJ2-3; possible D gene TRBD2, 5 bases. Trimming left V 1 base short and J 0 bases short, with 5 bases between. This CDR3 is built from 14 residues. The germline V gene encodes CDR1 SGHTA and CDR2 FQGNSA. The CDR3 DNA is TGTGCCAGCAGCTTAGGGACTAGCACAGATACGCAGTATTTT. Translated: CASSLGTSTDTQYF.

The chain links TRBV7-2 to TRBJ2-3, with D possibly being TRBD2 (6 bases). Germline V CDR1 and CDR2: SGHTA, FQGNSA. This CDR3 region has 14 residues. Trimming pared 6 bases from V and 5 bases from J, leaving 15 bases between. DNA of the CDR3: TGTGCCAGCAGGCGCAACCCCGGGGGAGATACGCAGTATTTT. Translating it yields CASRRNPGGDTQYF.

This clone was seen many times. CDR3 coding DNA: TGTGCCAGCAGTGAAAAGCACGCGACTAGCAAGTTCTTC. Protein product: CASSEKHATSKFF. This sequence joins TRBV2 and TRBJ2-1; 7 nucleotides match TRBD2. CDR1 and CDR2 from the germline V gene are SNHLY and FYNNEI. CDR3 length: 13 amino acids. Trimming took 2 bases from V and 14 from J; bases not matched to a gene: 9.

V is TRBV7-3 and J is TRBJ2-3, with 9 bases fitting TRBD1. This CDR3 has 16 residues. Germline CDR1 SGHTA, CDR2 FQGTGA. Germline trimming cut 3 bases from V and 2 bases from J; bases unmatched to any gene: 6. The CDR3 DNA reads TGTGCCAGCAGCTTCGGGACAGGGATGAACACAGATACGCAGTATTTT. Translated: CASSFGTGMNTDTQYF. Drawing the rest from reference TRBV7-3 and TRBJ2-3, the complete variable domain is GAGVSQTPSNKVTEKGKYVELRCDPISGHTALYWYRQSLGQGPEFLIYFQGTGAADDSGLPNDRFFAVRPEGSVSTLKIQRTERGDSAVYLCASSFGTGMNTDTQYFGPGTRLTVL.

Only a few counts were recorded for this clone. The rearrangement joins TRBV6-1 to TRBJ1-2, with a possible D match to TRBD1 (5 bases). The CDR3 is 15 residues long. Germline CDR1 is MNHNS and CDR2 is SASEGT. V was clipped by 3 bases and J by 4 bases, with 15 bases between them. This CDR3 is CASSDRQGRRYGYTF. CDR3 coding DNA: TGTGCCAGCAGTGATAGGCAGGGCCGCCGCTATGGCTACACCTTC.

The chain combines TRBV6-2 or TRBV6-3 with TRBJ1-5, with a weak D call TRBD1 (6 bases). This CDR3 comprises 16 residues. Germline-derived CDR1 and CDR2 are MNHEY and SVGEGT. The ends were cut back, 7 bases at V and 0 bases at J, with 16 bases in the middle. CDR3 protein: CASTPTGLFSNQPQHF. Here the CDR3 DNA reads TGTGCCAGCACCCCGACAGGCCTATTTAGCAATCAGCCCCAGCATTTT.

In this sample, this clone turned up a few times. In DNA, the CDR3 is TGTGCCAGCAGTTTATCTGGCTCACCCCTCCACTTT. Protein sequence: CASSLSGSPLHF. The chain carries TRBV28 and TRBJ1-6; no definite D call. This CDR3 region has 12 residues. Looked up from germline, CDR1 is MDHEN and CDR2 is SYDVKM. V was clipped by 1 base and J by 10 bases, with 5 bases between them. The complete variable domain, with remaining parts taken from reference TRBV28 and TRBJ1-6, reads DVKVTQSSRYLVKRTGEKVFLECVQDMDHENMFWYRQDPGLGLRLIYFSYDVKMKEKGDIPEGYSVSREKKERFSLILESASTNQTSMYLCASSLSGSPLHFGNGTRLTVT.